These T cell receptor beta chains were read from a single sample in a study of technical replicates of blood from several donors. Profiled with immunoSEQ multiplex PCR; TCRdb holds only in-frame clones, not every one. The sample yields around 100,000 clones, approximately 96% seen once. The sample taken for sequencing was T cells isolated from PBMCs. Receptors were obtained from a human donor in good health. The CDR3 runs from the conserved cysteine through the conserved F or W.

TRBV7-9	TRBJ2-7	CASSNDRVVHEQYF
TRBV28	TRBJ1-2	CASSLGQGTYYGYTF
TRBV30	TRBJ1-1	CAWAVGRGTEAFF
TRBV4-3	TRBJ2-7	CASSPEAGSYEQYF
TRBV7-8	TRBJ2-2	CASSSLGGNTGELFF
TRBV10-3	TRBJ2-4	CAISEGLAGDWAKNIQYF
TRBV15	TRBJ2-4	CATSRLTKNIQYF
TRBV4-1	TRBJ2-7	CASSQAPGTGVFEQYF
TRBV18	TRBJ2-5	CASSPLAGEFQETQYF
TRBV5-4	TRBJ1-4	CASSRGQGSEKLFF
TRBV30	TRBJ2-2	CAWFLRTPNTGELFF
TRBV27	TRBJ1-5	CASRDRGSNQPQHF
TRBV28	TRBJ2-1	CASSFPSNEQFF
TRBV28	TRBJ1-2	CASSSPWEGRDGYTF
TRBV20-1	TRBJ1-2	CSARRSYGYTF
TRBV4-1	TRBJ1-1	CASSPREDASAFF
TRBV16	TRBJ2-7	CASSQPQGTAQYF
TRBV27	TRBJ1-4	CASARLDNEKLFF
TRBV7-8	TRBJ2-7	CASRNRASYEQYF
TRBV5-5	TRBJ2-7	CASSLEPGGNYEQYF
TRBV7-9	TRBJ2-7	CASSLPLDYEQYF
TRBV7-7	TRBJ2-1	CASSQDLNSYNEQFF
TRBV6-4	TRBJ2-2	CASSDSLTGGQTNTGELFF
TRBV10-3	TRBJ1-1	CAIMEDRNTEAFF
TRBV10-3	TRBJ1-3	CAMGTDYSGNTIYF
TRBV28	TRBJ1-1	CASSSPGQLNTEAFF